The 16 T cell receptor beta chains listed next were all sequenced from one sample in a study of T cell changes during pregnancy in multiple sclerosis (dated by TCRdb to the late 2010s). Library construction relied on the immunoSEQ multiplex PCR assay. TCRdb provides this immuneACCESS table in a form limited to in-frame rearrangements. Some clones are lacking; in checked studies, under half of them reflect an unresolved V gene, and why the rest are absent is not known. Across this sample there are 90,000 or so clones, with around 93% seen only once. Clones ranked in the top ten supply 3.5% to 4% of the sample. The starting material was PBMCs, obtained in the first trimester of pregnancy. The origin of the receptors is a female donor in good health, serving as a control in a pregnancy study. Some clones in this sample may be carry-over from other donors' samples.

The chain recombines TRBV28 with TRBJ1-5; no reliable D call. V was clipped by 4 bases and J by 3 bases, with 4 bases between them. CDR1 MDHEN and CDR2 SYDVKM come from the germline V gene. This CDR3 spans 12 amino acids. CDR3 in amino acids: CASSSINQPQHF. The CDR3 DNA sequence: TGTGCCAGCAGTTCTATCAATCAGCCCCAGCATTTT.

V is TRBV28 and J is TRBJ2-3, with 9 bases fitting TRBD2. V shed 2 bases, J shed 6 bases, and the junction held 6 bases outside the gene matches. Germline CDR1 MDHEN, CDR2 SYDVKM. The CDR3 is made up of 15 amino acids. This chain's CDR3 is CASSLELAGWDTQYF. As DNA, the CDR3 is TGTGCCAGCAGTTTAGAGCTAGCGGGATGGGATACGCAGTATTTT. Drawing the rest from reference TRBV28 and TRBJ2-3, the complete variable domain is DVKVTQSSRYLVKRTGEKVFLECVQDMDHENMFWYRQDPGLGLRLIYFSYDVKMKEKGDIPEGYSVSREKKERFSLILESASTNQTSMYLCASSLELAGWDTQYFGPGTRLTVL.

The rearrangement joins TRBV29-1 to TRBJ1-4; TRBD1 matches at 9 bases. The V segment lost 6 bases and the J segment 0 bases; nucleotides outside the gene matches: 5. Germline lookup yields CDR1 SQVTM and CDR2 ANQGSEA. This CDR3 comprises 15 residues. For the CDR3, the DNA is TGCAGCGTCGGGGACAGGGTGGCAACTAATGAAAAACTGTTTTTT. It translates to CSVGDRVATNEKLFF.

V usage is TRBV7-9 and J usage is TRBJ1-2, with 7 bases aligning to TRBD1. The CDR3 has 13 residues. The V segment lost 3 bases and the J segment 6 bases; nucleotides outside the gene matches: 4. Germline CDR1 is SEHNR and CDR2 is FQNEAQ (reference sequence). The CDR3 reads CASSFDREDGYTF. The DNA for the CDR3 is TGTGCCAGCAGCTTCGACAGGGAGGATGGCTACACCTTC.

V gene TRBV6-5 combines with J gene TRBJ1-1; D remains unclear. From germline, CDR1 is MNHEY and CDR2 SVGAGI. CDR3 length equals 14 residues. Trimming pared 4 bases from V and 0 bases from J, leaving 9 bases between. The CDR3 here is CASSSPRVNTEAFF. DNA for the CDR3: TGTGCCAGCAGTTCCCCGAGAGTGAACACTGAAGCTTTCTTT.

The chain is built from TRBV7-2 and TRBJ2-1; 12 positions agree with TRBD2. The CDR3 contains 17 residues. The ends lost 5 bases at V and 7 bases at J; junction bases unmatched: 12. Germline V gives CDR1 SGHTA, CDR2 FQGNSA. The CDR3 sequence: CASSASRLAGVRNEQFF. The DNA of the CDR3 is TGTGCCAGCAGCGCATCCAGACTAGCGGGAGTTCGTAATGAGCAGTTCTTC.

The J gene is TRBJ1-1, the V gene TRBV27, with D tentatively TRBD1 (6 bases). The length of the CDR3 is 14 residues. Trimming took 2 bases from V and 4 from J, leaving 11 bases between them. The germline CDR1 and CDR2 sequences are MNHEY and SMNVEV (reference sequence). The CDR3 spells CASSLRQESTEAFF. The CDR3 nucleotides are TGTGCCAGCAGTTTACGACAGGAATCCACTGAAGCTTTCTTT.

The genes are TRBV5-6 and TRBJ2-1; TRBD2 aligns across 11 bases. The CDR3 loop spans 16 amino acids. The J segment lost 3 bases and the V segment lost 4 bases, leaving 6 bases of the junction unmatched. Germline CDR1 and CDR2: SGHDT and YYEEEE. The CDR3 loop is CASSRSLAGGYNEQFF. CDR3 sequence (DNA): TGTGCCAGCAGCCGATCTCTAGCGGGAGGCTACAATGAGCAGTTCTTC.

V usage is TRBV10-3 and J usage is TRBJ2-3; D perhaps matches TRBD2 (6 bases). V was trimmed by 7 bases and J by 5 bases, leaving 16 bases between them. Germline V gene data show CDR1 as ENHRY and CDR2 as SYGVKD. The CDR3 consists of 14 residues. CDR3 loop: CAIKAGPRGDTQYF. The CDR3 coding sequence is TGTGCCATCAAGGCGGGGCCGCGGGGAGATACGCAGTATTTT.

Note on this clone: This specimen includes other DNA sequences encoding the same CDR3. The chain combines TRBV30 with TRBJ1-5, with D perhaps matching TRBD1 (5 bases). Trimming took off 5 bases at V and 4 bases at J, with 9 bases between the two ends. Germline values: CDR1 GTSNPN, CDR2 SVGIG (reference sequence). The CDR3 totals 12 residues. CDR3 bases: TGTGCCTGGGGGCAGGGAAATCAGCCCCAGCATTTT. It codes for CAWGQGNQPQHF.

The chain has TRBV28 and TRBJ1-1, with TRBD1 identical over 7 bases. V lost 6 bases, J lost 2 bases, and 9 bases stayed unmatched. The CDR3 is 15 residues long. CDR1 is MDHEN and CDR2 is SYDVKM in the germline V gene. The CDR3 bases are TGTGCCAGCAGCTCGACAGGGCAAGGAAACACTGAAGCTTTCTTT. This sequence encodes CASSSTGQGNTEAFF.

The chain uses TRBV9 and TRBJ2-1, with 12 nucleotides matching TRBD2. The V gene end was trimmed by 0 bases and the J gene end by 8 bases; junction bases not matched to a gene: 9. The CDR3 contains 17 residues. CDR1 and CDR2 (germline): SGDLS, YYNGEE. CDR3 sequence: CASSVGWASGGVDEQFF. CDR3 nucleotide sequence: TGTGCCAGCAGCGTAGGTTGGGCTAGCGGGGGGGTGGATGAGCAGTTCTTC.

This chain joins TRBV2 and TRBJ2-5, with TRBD2 matching 11 bases. The V and J ends lost 6 bases and 5 bases, in that order; junction bases with no gene match: 8. CDR3 size: 15 residues. CDR1 is SNHLY and CDR2 is FYNNEI in the germline V gene. CDR3 sequence reads: CASRLGSGGAETQYF. The CDR3 coding sequence is TGTGCCAGCAGGCTTGGTAGCGGGGGGGCCGAGACCCAGTACTTC.

The count of this clone is one. The rearrangement links TRBV19 to TRBJ1-6; D uncertain. The ends were cut back, 5 bases at V and 8 bases at J, with 10 bases in the middle. Per the germline V gene, CDR1 is LNHDA and CDR2 is SQIVND (reference sequence). The CDR3 totals 13 residues. CDR3 nucleotides: TGTGCCAGTAGTCCGCTCGTAGATTCACCCCTCCACTTT. As protein: CASSPLVDSPLHF.

The CDR3 loop is CASSQDLEGTPAGYTF. The CDR3 region has the DNA TGCGCCAGCAGCCAAGATCTTGAGGGTACGCCTGCTGGCTACACCTTC. V and J are TRBV4-1 and TRBJ1-2; D remains ambiguous. Trimming stripped 0 bases from V and 7 bases from J, with 18 bases between. The germline gives CDR1 MGHRA, CDR2 YSYEKL. The CDR3 consists of 16 residues.

The chain employs TRBV19 and TRBJ2-3, with a tentative D call TRBD1 (5 bases). Trimming took off 4 bases at V and 6 bases at J, with 11 bases between the two ends. CDR3 length equals 13 residues. Germline CDR1 reads LNHDA; CDR2 reads SQIVND (reference sequence). Here the CDR3 reads CASSTGLWDTQYF. The CDR3 region has the DNA TGTGCCAGTAGTACAGGGTTATGGGATACGCAGTATTTT.